This passage covers 5 T cell receptor beta chains from one sample sequenced in a study of CD8 T cells in Susac syndrome (dated by TCRdb to about 2019). The library was obtained by the immunoSEQ multiplex PCR assay. RNA was extracted with the RNeasy kit and 0.5 to 1 ug was reverse transcribed using random hexamers. TCRdb cleaned the public reads at Q25 with fastp, built clones with MiXCR and kept in-frame beta chains. When rows share a CDR3 protein, they turn into one entry using the most common DNA and genes. The sample table records about 160,000 distinct CDR3 sequences; 94% of these occur just once. 0.075% to 0.095% of the sample lies in the top ten. Sequencing was done on a sample of CD4+ T cells from PBMCs. The receptors derive from a human donor with multiple sclerosis.

This chain uses TRBV2 with TRBJ1-2, with D possibly matching TRBD1 (6 bases). This CDR3 spans 15 amino acids. V was clipped by 3 bases and J by 6 bases, with 17 bases between them. CDR1 and CDR2 from the germline V gene are SNHLY and FYNNEI. In DNA form, the CDR3 reads TGTGCCAGCAGTGACTCGACAGGATCTGTTGATGGCTACACCTTC. Translated, it gives CASSDSTGSVDGYTF.

The V gene is TRBV5-4, the J gene TRBJ2-7, with D perhaps matching TRBD1 (7 bases). Germline CDR1 reads SGHNT; CDR2 reads YYREEE (reference sequence). The CDR3 runs 13 residues. V was shortened by 0 bases and J by 6 bases, with 10 bases between the two germline ends. The CDR3 coding sequence is TGTGCCAGCAGCTTGGGCCAGGGGGGCGAGCAGTACTTC. Protein sequence: CASSLGQGGEQYF. Using reference TRBV5-4 and TRBJ2-7 for the parts outside the CDR3, the full variable domain is ETGVTQSPTHLIKTRGQQVTLRCSSQSGHNTVSWYQQALGQGPQFIFQYYREEENGRGNFPPRFSGLQFPNYSSELNVNALELDDSALYLCASSLGQGGEQYFGPGTRLTVT.

CDR3 bases: TGTGCCAGCAATCCGGGACCGCTCGGCGGCTACACCTTC. Translating it yields CASNPGPLGGYTF. The rearrangement joins TRBV2 to TRBJ1-2; possibly TRBD1 for D (5 bases). This CDR3 is 13 amino acids long. CDR1 and CDR2 (germline): SNHLY, FYNNEI. The ends were cut back, 7 bases at V and 8 bases at J, with 17 bases in the middle.

This clonotype was observed once. V and J are TRBV30 and TRBJ2-1; possible D gene TRBD2, 6 bases. Trimming removed 0 bases at V and 7 bases at J, with 13 bases between. The CDR3 is made up of 14 amino acids. Germline V gene lookup returns CDR1 GTSNPN and CDR2 SVGIG (reference sequence). CDR3 protein: CAWSVRDSRNEQFF. For the CDR3, the DNA is TGTGCCTGGAGTGTACGGGACTCCAGGAATGAGCAGTTCTTC.

The CDR3 protein is CASSPDIQETQYF. The CDR3 region has the DNA TGTGCCAGCTCACCAGACATCCAAGAGACCCAGTACTTC. The V gene is TRBV18, the J gene TRBJ2-5; no clear D. The CDR3 consists of 13 residues. Germline V gene data show CDR1 as KGHSH and CDR2 as LQKENI. The ends were cut back, 2 bases at V and 1 base at J, with 5 bases in the middle.